The 18 T cell receptor beta chains below were found in one sample sequenced in a study of T cells after yellow fever vaccination. TCRdb reprocessed the 5' RACE reads via MiXCR and lists one record per CDR3 protein. The sample shows roughly 79,000 distinct CDR3 sequences, around 7.9% of them seen only once. This specimen consisted of CD8+ T cells sorted from PBMCs, obtained around 10 days after the first yellow fever vaccination. Receptor source: a man in his late teens or twenties who received the YFV17D yellow fever vaccine.

V usage is TRBV7-6 and J usage is TRBJ2-5; the match to TRBD2 covers 13 bases. The trim removed 4 bases at V and 7 bases at J, leaving 6 bases unmatched. The germline V gene has CDR1 SGHVS and CDR2 FNYEAQ. The CDR3 sequence is 15 residues long. The CDR3 coding sequence is TGTGCCAGCAGCTCGGGACTAGCGGGGCCGGCGACCCAGTACTTC. This encodes CASSSGLAGPATQYF.

This clonotype has a handful of counts. V gene TRBV4-2 combines with J gene TRBJ2-7, with 8 nucleotides matching TRBD1. The V and J ends lost 9 bases and 5 bases, in that order; junction bases with no gene match: 15. The CDR3 covers 15 residues. Looked up from germline, CDR1 is LGHNA and CDR2 is YNFKEQ. The CDR3 DNA reads as TGTGCCAGAATCCAGGGGGCGCGTTCTGGCCACGAGCAGTACGTC. Protein: CARIQGARSGHEQYV.

The sample holds many counts of this clonotype. The rearrangement links TRBV4-1 to TRBJ2-5; 9 bases match TRBD2. CDR1 and CDR2 (germline): MGHRA, YSYEKL. V was clipped by 3 bases and J by 2 bases; unmatched bases: 7. This CDR3 spans 16 amino acids. CDR3: CASSHPPSGEQETQYF. The DNA of the CDR3 is TGCGCCAGCAGCCACCCTCCTAGCGGGGAACAAGAGACCCAGTACTTC.

The CDR3: CASSYSERGSHETQYF. CDR3 DNA sequence: TGTGCCAGCAGTTACTCGGAGCGGGGGAGCCACGAGACCCAGTACTTC. This rearrangement joins TRBV6-5 to TRBJ2-5, with 8 bases identical to TRBD2. Germline V gene lookup returns CDR1 MNHEY and CDR2 SVGAGI. There are 16 residues in the CDR3. J was trimmed by 5 bases and V by 0 bases; bases with no gene match: 8.

This clonotype was observed at least ten times. This chain connects TRBV5-1 to TRBJ2-5; 8 bases line up with TRBD2. Germline V CDR1 and CDR2: SGHRS, YFSETQ. The CDR3 is 15 residues long. J lost 5 bases, V lost 4 bases, and 10 bases had no gene match. CDR3 amino acids: CASSEGLAGRETQYF. As DNA, the CDR3 is TGCGCCAGCAGCGAAGGACTAGCAGGCAGGGAGACCCAGTACTTC. Full variable domain (outside the CDR3, taken from reference TRBV5-1 and TRBJ2-5): KAGVTQTPRYLIKTRGQQVTLSCSPISGHRSVSWYQQTPGQGLQFLFEYFSETQRNKGNFPGRFSGRQFSNSRSEMNVSTLELGDSALYLCASSEGLAGRETQYFGPGTRLLVL.

This clonotype showed up just a few times. This chain joins TRBV4-2 and TRBJ2-7; the D gene is possibly TRBD1 (6 bases). The V end was cut by 0 bases, the J end by 1 base, with 10 bases between. The CDR3 length is 15 residues. Per the germline V gene, CDR1 is LGHNA and CDR2 is YNFKEQ. CDR3 DNA: TGTGCCAGCAGCCAAGAGTCAGGGGCATCCTACGAGCAGTACGTC. The encoded protein is CASSQESGASYEQYV.

In this sample, this clonotype turned up a few times. The rearrangement links TRBV6-5 to TRBJ2-2; D is uncertain. The V end lost 6 bases, the J end lost 2 bases, and 16 bases lay between the germline ends. The CDR3 length is 16 residues. Germline CDR1 is MNHEY and CDR2 is SVGAGI. CDR3 amino acids: CASSSVYRENTGELFF. For the CDR3, the DNA is TGTGCCAGCAGCTCCGTCTATAGAGAAAACACCGGGGAGCTGTTTTTT.

This clonotype was seen ten or more times. The V gene is TRBV20-1, the J gene TRBJ2-2; 7 nucleotides line up with TRBD1. From germline, CDR1 is DFQATT and CDR2 SNEGSKA (reference sequence). This CDR3 is 14 amino acids long. V lost 0 bases to trimming and J lost 7 bases; unmatched junction nucleotides: 5. CDR3: CSAREGQDSGELFF. The CDR3 bases are TGCAGTGCTAGAGAAGGACAGGACAGCGGGGAGCTGTTTTTT.

This clonotype was recorded many times. The gene calls are TRBV5-4 and TRBJ2-5, with 9 bases identical to TRBD2. This CDR3 has 15 residues. Trimming removed 3 bases from V and 4 bases from J; junction bases left unmatched: 7. Germline CDR1 SGHNT, CDR2 YYREEE (reference sequence). The CDR3 region is CASSWDAGGGETQYF. The DNA of the CDR3 is TGTGCCAGCAGCTGGGACGCGGGGGGGGGAGAGACCCAGTACTTC.

This clonotype was seen ten or more times. The chain combines TRBV2 with TRBJ1-5, with D possibly matching TRBD1 (5 bases). V lost 3 bases to trimming and J lost 1 base, with 10 bases between them. The CDR3 sequence is 15 residues long. Germline V gene data show CDR1 as SNHLY and CDR2 as FYNNEI. In nucleotides, the CDR3 is TGTGCCAGCAGTGAGGGGGGGAGCAGCAATCAGCCCCAGCATTTT. This codes for CASSEGGSSNQPQHF.

In this sample, this clonotype turned up a few times. This rearrangement joins TRBV2 to TRBJ2-1, with 11 bases identical to TRBD2. V gave up 4 bases and J gave up 1 base; unmatched junction bases: 3. In germline, CDR1 is SNHLY, CDR2 FYNNEI. This CDR3 is built from 16 residues. The CDR3 nucleotides read TGTGCCAGCAGTGCGGTAGCGGGGGGGTCCTACAATGAGCAGTTCTTC. Translation: CASSAVAGGSYNEQFF.

The V gene is TRBV27, the J gene TRBJ1-5, with D possibly matching TRBD1 (5 bases). The germline V gene has CDR1 MNHEY and CDR2 SMNVEV (reference sequence). This CDR3 is built from 16 residues. V dropped 5 bases and J dropped 2 bases, with 16 bases sitting between them. CDR3 amino acids: CASSQLGGSGNQPQHF. Written as DNA, the CDR3 is TGTGCCAGCAGTCAGCTGGGGGGAAGTGGCAATCAGCCCCAGCATTTT.

The chain carries TRBV4-3 and TRBJ2-4, with D possibly matching TRBD1 (6 bases). The CDR3 runs 14 residues. CDR1 is LGHNA and CDR2 is YSLEER in the germline V gene. Trimming removed 4 bases at V and 8 bases at J, with 15 bases between. DNA of the CDR3: TGCGCCAGCAGCCTCATGACAGGTTCAGACATTCAGTACTTC. Its translation is CASSLMTGSDIQYF.

This clonotype has ten or more counts. V is TRBV5-1 and J is TRBJ2-7; 8 bases map to TRBD1. This CDR3 spans 15 amino acids. The trim removed 0 bases at V and 4 bases at J, leaving 6 bases unmatched. Germline V lookup: CDR1 SGHRS, CDR2 YFSETQ. The CDR3 coding sequence is TGCGCCAGCAGCTTGGCGCAGGGGACAGGTTACGAGCAGTACGTC. Amino acid sequence: CASSLAQGTGYEQYV.

This clonotype was detected many times. DNA for the CDR3: TGTGCCAGCAGCGTCAGGGGCTCTGGGGCCAACGTCCTGACTTTC. Residues: CASSVRGSGANVLTF. The chain links TRBV13 to TRBJ2-6, with D possibly being TRBD1 (6 bases). Germline V gene lookup returns CDR1 PRHDT and CDR2 FYEKMQ (reference sequence). V was shortened by 5 bases and J by 0 bases, with 8 bases between the two germline ends. This CDR3 region has 15 residues.

V is TRBV7-9 and J is TRBJ1-4, with D possibly being TRBD1 (6 bases). The CDR3 length is 15 residues. The V gene lost 5 bases and the J gene lost 0 bases, with 10 bases spanning the gap. The germline CDR1 and CDR2 sequences are SEHNR and FQNEAQ (reference sequence). The CDR3 nucleotides read TGTGCCAGCAGCGCCCCAGGGGCAACTAATGAAAAACTGTTTTTT. Its translation is CASSAPGATNEKLFF.

This clonotype was seen only a few times. V gene TRBV6-5 combines with J gene TRBJ1-1, with 9 bases fitting TRBD1. This CDR3 is 15 amino acids long. The V gene end was trimmed by 2 bases and the J gene end by 6 bases; junction bases not matched to a gene: 7. Per the germline V gene, CDR1 is MNHEY and CDR2 is SVGAGI. The CDR3 DNA follows: TGTGCCAGCAGTTACCGTGGACAGGGGTACCCTGAAGCTTTCTTT. Protein product: CASSYRGQGYPEAFF.

The chain has TRBV7-9 and TRBJ2-7, with TRBD2 identical over 16 bases. The CDR3 covers 16 residues. Looked up from germline, CDR1 is SEHNR and CDR2 is FQNEAQ (reference sequence). After removal of 4 bases from V and 2 bases from J, the junction contained 2 bases not matched to a gene. The CDR3 is CASSSGLAGGTYEQYF. In nucleotides, the CDR3 is TGTGCCAGCAGCTCGGGACTAGCGGGGGGGACCTACGAGCAGTACTTC.